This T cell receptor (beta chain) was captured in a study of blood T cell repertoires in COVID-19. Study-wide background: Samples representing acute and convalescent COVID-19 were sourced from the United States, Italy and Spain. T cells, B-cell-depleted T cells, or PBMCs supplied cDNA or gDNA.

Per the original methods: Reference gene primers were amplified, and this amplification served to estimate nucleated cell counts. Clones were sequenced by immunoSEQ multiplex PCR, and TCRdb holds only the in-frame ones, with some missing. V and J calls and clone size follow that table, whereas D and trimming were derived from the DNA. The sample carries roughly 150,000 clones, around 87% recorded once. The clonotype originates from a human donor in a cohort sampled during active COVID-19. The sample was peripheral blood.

The CDR3 spells CASSGAGLNTIYF. The CDR3 DNA is TGTGCCAGCAGTGGGGCAGGGCTAAACACCATATATTTT. The V call is TRBV28, the J call TRBJ1-3; D possibly corresponds to TRBD1 (5 bases). V lost 5 bases and J 6 bases, leaving 11 bases between the germline ends. CDR1 MDHEN and CDR2 SYDVKM come from the germline V gene. CDR3 size: 13 residues.